The sample holds many counts of the clone carrying this T cell receptor (beta chain). This CDR3 comprises 15 residues. The V gene end was trimmed by 4 bases and the J gene end by 5 bases; junction bases not matched to a gene: 5. CDR1 SNHLY and CDR2 FYNNEI come from the germline V gene. This record belongs to a study of T cells in Graves' hyperthyroidism and ophthalmopathy. The source material, RNA transcripts, was used to amplify TCR beta CDR3 regions. Researchers ran a first-round RT-PCR on the TCR CDR3 using the HTBI primer set. TCRdb passed the multiplex PCR reads through MiXCR, listing each CDR3 protein once. The table records approximately 600,000 distinct CDR3 sequences, 15% to 20% of them present only once.

The receptor comes from a woman between 25 and 40 years old with Graves' hyperthyroidism. The chain uses TRBV2 and TRBJ2-1; TRBD2 agrees at 10 bases. The sample consisted of blood. DNA of the CDR3: TGTGCCAGCAGTGGACCCAGCGGGAGGGACAATGAGCAGTTCTTC. It specifies CASSGPSGRDNEQFF. The variable domain in full, with the rest retrieved from reference TRBV2 and TRBJ2-1, is EPEVTQTPSHQVTQMGQEVILRCVPISNHLYFYWYRQILGQKVEFLVSFYNNEISEKSEIFDDQFSVERPDGSNFTLKIRSTKLEDSAMYFCASSGPSGRDNEQFFGPGTRLTVL.